Sequencing of this T cell receptor beta chain was carried out in a study of beta chain features in type 1 diabetes. Findings of the study overall: The naive, central memory and Treg TCRB repertoires looked more alike in patients than they did in healthy donors. It was not settled here whether HLA type affects TCRB rearrangement. Type 1 diabetes patients had moderately but significantly shorter TCRB CDR3s in all four CD4+ subsets.

Sequencing targeted expressed TCRB transcripts, as all isolated RNA had been reverse transcribed. This table comes from immunoSEQ multiplex PCR, and its TCRdb copy is limited to in-frame clones, with some not included. The sample yields some 660,000 clones, around 15% seen once. This clone has only a few counts. The antigen is not known. One heparinised draw, averaging about 116 mL, was taken per donor. CD4+ naive, central memory, regulatory and stem cell-like memory cells were sorted via CD45RO/CCR7/CD25/CD127/CD95/CD27. Sample: naive CD4+ T cells from blood. This receptor was obtained from a man between 18 and 29 years old with type 1 diabetes.

The CDR3 protein is CASSYQSSGIGDTQYF. CDR3 nucleotides: TGTGCCAGCAGTTACCAATCTAGCGGGATAGGTGATACGCAGTATTTT. The chain joins TRBV6-5 to TRBJ2-3, with TRBD2 matching 9 bases. The CDR3 has 16 amino acids. With 2 bases clipped from V and 6 bases from J, the junction kept 9 bases outside the gene matches. Germline loops: CDR1 MNHEY, CDR2 SVGAGI.